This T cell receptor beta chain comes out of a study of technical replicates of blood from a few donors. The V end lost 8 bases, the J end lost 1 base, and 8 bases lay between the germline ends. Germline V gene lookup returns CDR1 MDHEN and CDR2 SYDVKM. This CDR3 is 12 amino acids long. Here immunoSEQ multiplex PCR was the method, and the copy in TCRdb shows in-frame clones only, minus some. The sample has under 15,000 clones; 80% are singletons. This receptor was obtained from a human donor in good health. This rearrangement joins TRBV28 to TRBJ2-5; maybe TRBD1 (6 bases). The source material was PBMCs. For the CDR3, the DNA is TGTGCCAGCGAGGACAGCCAAGAGACCCAGTACTTC. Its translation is CASEDSQETQYF. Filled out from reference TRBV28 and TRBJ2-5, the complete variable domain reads DVKVTQSSRYLVKRTGEKVFLECVQDMDHENMFWYRQDPGLGLRLIYFSYDVKMKEKGDIPEGYSVSREKKERFSLILESASTNQTSMYLCASEDSQETQYFGPGTRLLVL.